This passage covers 23 T cell receptor beta chains from one sample sequenced in a study of control samples from healthy donors and cancer patients. The table came from immunoSEQ multiplex PCR; TCRdb's copy has only in-frame clones and leaves some out. The table has fewer than 200,000 clones, roughly nine tenths seen once. The sequenced material came from blood. These receptors were obtained from a man aged 25-40 years in good health.

The V and J genes are TRBV2 and TRBJ1-1; 7 bases line up with TRBD1. The CDR3 is 15 amino acids. The germline gives CDR1 SNHLY, CDR2 FYNNEI. V shed 4 bases, J shed 4 bases, and the junction held 9 bases outside the gene matches. The CDR3 DNA reads as TGTGCCAGCAGTGCGGGTTCAGGGGGTAGCACTGAAGCTTTCTTT. This translates into CASSAGSGGSTEAFF.

This chain links TRBV6-5 with TRBJ1-1, with no clear D. Germline CDR1 MNHEY, CDR2 SVGAGI. V was clipped by 8 bases and J by 2 bases, with 15 bases between them. The CDR3 covers 14 residues. The CDR3 DNA sequence: TGTGCCAGCTACCTCCCCGCCATTAACACTGAAGCTTTCTTT. Translated, it gives CASYLPAINTEAFF.

This clone was seen a single time. The gene calls are TRBV5-5 and TRBJ2-1, with TRBD2 as a possible D gene (7 bases). The V gene's germline CDR1 is SGHKS and CDR2 YYEKEE (reference sequence). The V end lost 2 bases, the J end lost 7 bases, and 16 bases lay between the germline ends. The CDR3 spans 15 residues. CDR3 region: CASSFSRGRGNEQFF. Written as DNA, the CDR3 is TGTGCCAGCAGCTTCTCCCGGGGGCGGGGGAATGAGCAGTTCTTC.

V and J are TRBV18 and TRBJ1-1, with 7 bases matching TRBD1. The trim removed 6 bases at V and 8 bases at J, leaving 9 bases unmatched. CDR1 and CDR2 from the germline V gene are KGHSH and LQKENI. The CDR3 totals 13 residues. The chain's CDR3 is CASSPTGTMEAFF. In DNA form, the CDR3 reads TGTGCCAGCTCCCCGACAGGGACTATGGAAGCTTTCTTT.

The chain carries TRBV6-5 and TRBJ1-5; a weak D match, TRBD1 (5 bases). V was clipped by 5 bases and J by 6 bases, with 14 bases between them. This CDR3 region has 14 residues. Germline CDR1 reads MNHEY; CDR2 reads SVGAGI. The CDR3 protein is CASSLQQVGQPQHF. Written as DNA, the CDR3 is TGTGCCAGCAGTCTCCAACAGGTGGGTCAGCCCCAGCATTTT.

The chain links TRBV30 to TRBJ2-1; TRBD1 aligns across 9 bases. The ends lost 0 bases at V and 9 bases at J; junction bases unmatched: 9. The CDR3 has 15 residues. Germline CDR1 is GTSNPN and CDR2 is SVGIG (reference sequence). The CDR3 nucleotides read TGTGCCTGGAGTGTAGGGGACAGGGACTTTGGTGAGCAGTTCTTC. Translating it yields CAWSVGDRDFGEQFF.

The J gene is TRBJ2-4, the V gene TRBV27; no definite D call. The CDR3 has 13 amino acids. Germline assignment: CDR1 MNHEY and CDR2 SMNVEV (reference sequence). Trimming took 4 bases from V and 5 from J, leaving 9 bases between them. Written as DNA, the CDR3 is TGTGCCAGCAGTTCCAATGGCCAAAACATTCAGTACTTC. This sequence encodes CASSSNGQNIQYF.

The V and J genes are TRBV9 and TRBJ2-3; no definite D call. V dropped 3 bases and J dropped 1 base, with 12 bases sitting between them. The V gene's germline CDR1 is SGDLS and CDR2 YYNGEE. This CDR3 is 15 amino acids long. CDR3 bases: TGTGCCAGCAGCGGGGTGGGCTACGGCACAGATACGCAGTATTTT. Translating gives CASSGVGYGTDTQYF.

The CDR3 DNA follows: TGCGCCAGCAGCCCAGAGGGGACTAGTGCCGGGGAGCTGTTTTTT. Translation gives CASSPEGTSAGELFF. This chain connects TRBV4-1 to TRBJ2-2; 8 positions agree with TRBD2. Germline values: CDR1 MGHRA, CDR2 YSYEKL. With 4 bases clipped from V and 6 bases from J, the junction kept 7 bases outside the gene matches. This CDR3 spans 15 amino acids.

This clone was seen only a few times. CDR3 coding DNA: TGTGCCAGCAGCTTGACGGGAAGAAGGGGCTACACCTTC. Its protein is CASSLTGRRGYTF. The rearrangement uses TRBV5-4 and TRBJ1-2; no definite D call. Trimming left V 1 base short and J 8 bases short, with 12 bases between. Per the germline V gene, CDR1 is SGHNT and CDR2 is YYREEE (reference sequence). This CDR3 spans 13 amino acids.

The rearrangement joins TRBV9 to TRBJ1-1, with D possibly matching TRBD1 (5 bases). Germline V gene sequence: CDR1 SGDLS, CDR2 YYNGEE. CDR3 length: 13 amino acids. V was cut by 0 bases and J by 7 bases, with 10 bases left in between. The CDR3: CASSVGGKGEAFF. The CDR3 DNA reads as TGTGCCAGCAGCGTAGGGGGGAAGGGTGAAGCTTTCTTT.

V is TRBV11-3 and J is TRBJ1-6; 7 bases map to TRBD1. Germline assignment: CDR1 SGHNT and CDR2 YENEEA. CDR3 length: 20 amino acids. Trimming took 0 bases from V and 8 from J; bases not matched to a gene: 19. CDR3: CASSLEGYGTALQADSPLHF. The CDR3 DNA reads as TGTGCCAGCAGCTTAGAGGGCTATGGGACAGCCCTACAGGCAGATTCACCCCTCCACTTT.

This rearrangement joins TRBV7-3 to TRBJ2-1, with TRBD2 matching over 10 bases. The germline V gene encodes CDR1 SGHTA and CDR2 FQGTGA. The CDR3 consists of 15 residues. The trim removed 2 bases at V and 8 bases at J, leaving 6 bases unmatched. The CDR3 reads CASSLSASGSDEQFF. The CDR3 DNA sequence: TGTGCCAGCAGCTTATCGGCTAGCGGGAGCGATGAGCAGTTCTTC.

The gene calls are TRBV7-2 and TRBJ1-4; D is unclear. This CDR3 is 14 amino acids long. Deletions cut 5 bases from V and 8 bases from J, with 15 bases between. CDR1 is SGHTA and CDR2 is FQGNSA in the germline V gene. CDR3 bases: TGTGCCAGCAGCCCCGGCTCGACGAGGGAAAAACTGTTTTTT. Protein: CASSPGSTREKLFF.

The V gene is TRBV6-2 or TRBV6-3, the J gene TRBJ2-1; D not certain. Germline V gene sequence: CDR1 MNHEY, CDR2 SVGEGT. CDR3 length: 14 residues. With 2 bases removed from V and 0 bases from J, the gap between germline ends came to 5 bases. The CDR3 loop reads CASSYEHSYNEQFF. The CDR3, as DNA: TGTGCCAGCAGTTACGAACACTCCTACAATGAGCAGTTCTTC.

The chain carries TRBV27 and TRBJ2-1; D gene unclear. The germline CDR1 and CDR2 sequences are MNHEY and SMNVEV (reference sequence). This CDR3 is built from 14 residues. V was trimmed by 4 bases and J by 4 bases, leaving 11 bases between them. The CDR3 sequence: CASSSLNSYNEQFF. The CDR3 DNA follows: TGTGCCAGCAGTTCCCTCAACTCTTACAATGAGCAGTTCTTC.

The V gene is TRBV28, the J gene TRBJ1-1, with 7 bases fitting TRBD1. V was clipped by 7 bases and J by 12 bases; unmatched bases: 11. The CDR3 length is 12 residues. CDR1 and CDR2 (germline): MDHEN, SYDVKM. CDR3 DNA: TGTGCCAGCAATTTTAAGGGGGCAGAAACTTTCTTT. Residues: CASNFKGAETFF.

V gene TRBV11-3 combines with J gene TRBJ2-1; 7 nucleotides match TRBD1. Germline CDR1 is SGHNT and CDR2 is YENEEA. The CDR3 spans 15 residues. The V and J ends lost 0 bases and 4 bases, in that order; junction bases with no gene match: 3. Here the CDR3 reads CASSLDPGGYNEQFF. CDR3 DNA sequence: TGTGCCAGCAGCTTAGATCCAGGGGGTTACAATGAGCAGTTCTTC. Using reference TRBV11-3 and TRBJ2-1 for the parts outside the CDR3, the full variable domain is EAGVVQSPRYKIIEKKQPVAFWCNPISGHNTLYWYLQNLGQGPELLIRYENEEAVDDSQLPKDRFSAERLKGVDSTLKIQPAELGDSAVYLCASSLDPGGYNEQFFGPGTRLTVL.

The table lists this clone with a count of one. The rearrangement uses TRBV18 and TRBJ2-5, with D unclear. Germline loops: CDR1 KGHSH, CDR2 LQKENI. Trimming removed 2 bases from V and 5 bases from J, with 12 bases in between. The CDR3 is 14 residues long. The CDR3 bases are TGTGCCAGCTCACCAAGCACTGGGTGGGAGACCCAGTACTTC. It is translated as CASSPSTGWETQYF.

V is TRBV19 and J is TRBJ2-3; the match to TRBD2 covers 8 bases. Trimming took 10 bases from V and 5 from J; bases not matched to a gene: 14. CDR1 and CDR2 from the germline V gene are LNHDA and SQIVND (reference sequence). The length of the CDR3 is 15 residues. The CDR3 nucleotides are TGTGCCACCAAGGACGGGGGGGCCGTGGGAGATACGCAGTATTTT. It specifies CATKDGGAVGDTQYF.

V is TRBV5-4 and J is TRBJ2-2; D is unclear. The CDR3 contains 15 residues. Germline loops: CDR1 SGHNT, CDR2 YYREEE (reference sequence). Trimming pared 4 bases from V and 5 bases from J, leaving 15 bases between. CDR3 coding DNA: TGTGCCAGCAGCCCGGACCTCTTGGGGACCGGGGAGCTGTTTTTT. Translated: CASSPDLLGTGELFF.

The chain joins TRBV6-4 to TRBJ2-7, with D possibly being TRBD1 (5 bases). The CDR3 length is 11 residues. CDR1 is MRHNA and CDR2 is SNTAGT in the germline V gene. In DNA, the CDR3 is TGTCTACGTTGGGGCCCCTACGAGCAGTACTTC. This codes for CLRWGPYEQYF.

This clone was observed a single time. The sample has other DNA sequences that encode this CDR3 too. J is TRBJ2-1 and V is TRBV19, with D perhaps given as TRBD1 or TRBD2 (5 bases each). From germline, CDR1 is LNHDA and CDR2 SQIVND (reference sequence). This CDR3 has 13 amino acids. V was shortened by 1 base and J by 4 bases, with 5 bases between the two germline ends. The CDR3 is CASSIGGYNEQFF. The CDR3 region has the DNA TGTGCCAGTAGTATAGGGGGGTACAATGAGCAGTTCTTC.